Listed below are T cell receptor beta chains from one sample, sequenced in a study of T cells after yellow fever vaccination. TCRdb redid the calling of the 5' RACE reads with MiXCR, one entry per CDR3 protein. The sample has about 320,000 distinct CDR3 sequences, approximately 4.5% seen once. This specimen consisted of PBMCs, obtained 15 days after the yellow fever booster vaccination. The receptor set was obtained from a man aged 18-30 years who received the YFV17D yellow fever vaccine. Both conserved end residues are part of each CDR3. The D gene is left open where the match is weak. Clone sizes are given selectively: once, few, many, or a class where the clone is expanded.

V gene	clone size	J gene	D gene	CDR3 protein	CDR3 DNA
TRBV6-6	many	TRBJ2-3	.	CASSYQSGGGGDTQYF	TGTGCCAGCAGTTACCAATCAGGGGGAGGTGGAGATACGCAGTATTTT
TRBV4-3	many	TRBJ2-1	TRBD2	CASSQDLVTSGSYNEQFF	TGCGCCAGCAGCCAAGATCTGGTGACTAGCGGCTCCTACAATGAGCAGTTCTTC
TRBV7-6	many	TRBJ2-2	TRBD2	CASSLGQRGNTGELFF	TGTGCCAGCAGCTTAGGGCAGCGGGGCAACACCGGGGAGCTGTTTTTT
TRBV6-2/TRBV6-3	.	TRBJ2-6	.	CASSYSRASGANVLTF	TGTGCCAGCAGTTATTCCAGGGCCTCTGGGGCCAACGTCCTGACTTTC
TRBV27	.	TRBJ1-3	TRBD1	CATTGASGNTIYF	TGTGCCACCACAGGGGCCTCTGGAAACACCATATATTTT
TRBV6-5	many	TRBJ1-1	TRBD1	CASRTIKTTGGTEAFF	TGTGCCAGCAGGACCATAAAGACTACAGGGGGCACTGAAGCTTTCTTT
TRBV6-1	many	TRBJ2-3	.	CASNPLLTGTQTQYF	TGTGCCAGCAATCCACTACTTACAGGGACCCAGACGCAGTATTTT
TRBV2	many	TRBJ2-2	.	CASEGGEYLTGELFF	TGTGCCAGCGAGGGCGGGGAGTATCTCACCGGGGAGCTGTTTTTT
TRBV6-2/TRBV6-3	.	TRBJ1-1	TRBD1	CASSPDRANTEAFF	TGTGCCAGCAGCCCGGACAGGGCTAACACTGAAGCTTTCTTT
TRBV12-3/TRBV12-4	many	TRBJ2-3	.	CASRPVGGSTDTQYF	TGTGCCAGCAGGCCCGTCGGGGGCAGCACAGATACGCAGTATTTT
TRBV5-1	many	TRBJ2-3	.	CASSLGGATDTQYF	TGCGCCAGCAGCTTAGGAGGGGCCACAGATACGCAGTATTTT
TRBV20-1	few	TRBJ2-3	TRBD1	CSARDLGQRGSTDTQYF	TGCAGTGCTAGAGATCTGGGACAGAGAGGGAGCACAGATACGCAGTATTTT